This T cell receptor beta chain was profiled in a study of blood T cells in healthy people across ages. Together with a sample-barcoded 5' primer, a J-beta primer mix was included in a second PCR lasting 7 to 11 cycles. With 12 random nucleotides, a template-switch adaptor tagged each individual cDNA molecule. TCRdb re-called the 5' RACE reads with MiXCR, one entry per CDR3 protein. The table shows more than 1 million distinct CDR3 sequences, with 40% to 55% occurring only once. Total RNA extraction produced at least 5.5 micrograms (per sample) for the study. Sequencing was done on a sample of blood. The source of this sequence is a woman in her fifties or sixties in good health.

This chain's CDR3 is CSARDPGSSPEQYF. The CDR3 region has the DNA TGCAGTGCTAGAGACCCCGGGAGTAGTCCCGAGCAGTACTTC. The chain joins TRBV20-1 to TRBJ2-7, with a tentative D call TRBD2 (6 bases). The CDR3 is made up of 14 amino acids. The V gene lost 0 bases and the J gene lost 6 bases, with 15 bases spanning the gap. From germline, CDR1 is DFQATT and CDR2 SNEGSKA (reference sequence).